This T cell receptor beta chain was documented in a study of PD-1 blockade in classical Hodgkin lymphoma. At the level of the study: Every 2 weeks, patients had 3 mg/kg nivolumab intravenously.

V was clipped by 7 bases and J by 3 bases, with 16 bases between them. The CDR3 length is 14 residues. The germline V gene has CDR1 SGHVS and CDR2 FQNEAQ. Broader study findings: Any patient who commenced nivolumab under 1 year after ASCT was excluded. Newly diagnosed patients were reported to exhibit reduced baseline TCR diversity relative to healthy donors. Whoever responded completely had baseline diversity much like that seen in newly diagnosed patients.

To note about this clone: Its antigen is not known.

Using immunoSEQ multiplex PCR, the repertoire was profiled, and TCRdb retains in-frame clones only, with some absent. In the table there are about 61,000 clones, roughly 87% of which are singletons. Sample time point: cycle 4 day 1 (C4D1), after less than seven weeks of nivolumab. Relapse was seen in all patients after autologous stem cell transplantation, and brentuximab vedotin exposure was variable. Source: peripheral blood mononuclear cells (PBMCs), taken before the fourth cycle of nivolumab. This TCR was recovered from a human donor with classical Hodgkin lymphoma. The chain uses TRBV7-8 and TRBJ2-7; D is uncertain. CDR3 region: CASIIGLGNYEQYF. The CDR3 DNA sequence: TGTGCCAGCATCATAGGGTTGGGGAACTACGAGCAGTACTTC.